This TCR beta chain originates from a study of technical replicates of blood from a handful of donors. CDR1 is SNHLY and CDR2 is FYNNEI in the germline V gene. This CDR3 has 12 amino acids. V was trimmed by 8 bases and J by 0 bases, leaving 7 bases between them. TCRdb's table, derived via immunoSEQ multiplex PCR, lists solely in-frame clones and lacks some. This table has tens of thousands of clones, about nine tenths appearing once. The TCR comes from a human donor in good health. Some clones in this sample may be carry-over from other donors' samples. Sequences were obtained from T cells isolated from PBMCs. The chain employs TRBV2 and TRBJ1-1; D is undetermined. The CDR3 spells CASGQLNTEAFF. The CDR3 bases are TGTGCCAGCGGGCAACTGAACACTGAAGCTTTCTTT.